These T cell receptor beta chains were read from a single sample in a study of human T cells and chemical hapten exposure. TCRdb recomputed calls from the RACE reads with MiXCR, one row per CDR3 protein. The sample records around 120,000 distinct CDR3 sequences, 12% to 15% being singletons. The sequencing here drew on whole blood, taken in connection with sensitization to the hapten diphenylcyclopropenone (DPC). Source of these receptors: a man between 18 and 29 years old with alopecia areata. Some clones in this sample may be carry-over from other donors' samples. Each CDR3 is given with its conserved first and last residue. Each record gives: J gene, clone size, D gene, V gene, CDR3 protein, CDR3 DNA. The D gene is left open where the match is weak. Size is stated for part of the rows, as once, few or many counts, or as a class when the clone is expanded.

j_gene: TRBJ1-2; abundance: few; d_gene: NA; v_gene: TRBV20-1; CDR3aa: CSARDRYSNYGYTF; CDR3nt: TGCAGTGCTAGAGACAGATATTCTAACTATGGCTACACCTTC
j_gene: TRBJ1-5; abundance: NA; d_gene: NA; v_gene: TRBV12-5; CDR3aa: CASGLVAGGPQHF; CDR3nt: TGTGCTAGTGGTTTGGTAGCCGGTGGGCCCCAGCATTTT
j_gene: TRBJ1-1; abundance: NA; d_gene: TRBD1; v_gene: TRBV5-1; CDR3aa: CASSFQGADTEAFF; CDR3nt: TGCGCCAGCAGCTTTCAGGGGGCGGACACTGAAGCTTTCTTT
j_gene: TRBJ1-1; abundance: few; d_gene: NA; v_gene: TRBV5-1; CDR3aa: CASRRGGTEAFF; CDR3nt: TGCGCCAGCAGGCGGGGAGGCACTGAAGCTTTCTTT
j_gene: TRBJ1-1; abundance: NA; d_gene: TRBD1; v_gene: TRBV7-8; CDR3aa: CASSSTGAANTEAFF; CDR3nt: TGTGCCAGCAGCTCGACAGGGGCTGCGAACACTGAAGCTTTCTTT
j_gene: TRBJ1-6; abundance: few; d_gene: NA; v_gene: TRBV20-1; CDR3aa: CSARDWGLYNSPLHF; CDR3nt: TGCAGTGCTAGAGATTGGGGCCTCTATAATTCACCCCTCCACTTT
j_gene: TRBJ2-1; abundance: NA; d_gene: NA; v_gene: TRBV11-2; CDR3aa: CASSLDRLNEQFF; CDR3nt: TGTGCCAGCAGCTTAGATCGCCTCAATGAGCAGTTCTTC
j_gene: TRBJ2-4; abundance: few; d_gene: NA; v_gene: TRBV5-1; CDR3aa: CASSLAIGTSENIQYF; CDR3nt: TGCGCCAGCAGCTTGGCGATTGGGACCAGTGAAAACATTCAGTACTTC
j_gene: TRBJ2-3; abundance: many; d_gene: NA; v_gene: TRBV7-3; CDR3aa: CASSRAMGDTQYF; CDR3nt: TGTGCCAGCAGCCGGGCCATGGGGGATACGCAGTATTTT
j_gene: TRBJ1-2; abundance: NA; d_gene: NA; v_gene: TRBV18; CDR3aa: CASSPSRGMTINYGYTF; CDR3nt: TGTGCCAGCTCACCATCTCGGGGCATGACTATTAACTATGGCTACACCTTC
j_gene: TRBJ2-5; abundance: many; d_gene: TRBD1; v_gene: TRBV7-7; CDR3aa: CASSLGAGTGTKETQYF; CDR3nt: TGTGCCAGCAGCTTAGGGGCCGGGACAGGGACTAAAGAGACCCAGTACTTC
j_gene: TRBJ2-5; abundance: few; d_gene: TRBD2; v_gene: TRBV20-1; CDR3aa: CSAIPSGGTLGAQYF; CDR3nt: TGCAGTGCTATCCCTAGCGGGGGGACCCTCGGGGCCCAGTACTTC
j_gene: TRBJ2-3; abundance: NA; d_gene: NA; v_gene: TRBV24-1; CDR3aa: CATRDRTDTQYF; CDR3nt: TGTGCCACCAGGGACCGCACAGATACGCAGTATTTT
j_gene: TRBJ1-2; abundance: NA; d_gene: NA; v_gene: TRBV10-3; CDR3aa: CAISEQQGWASGYTF; CDR3nt: TGTGCCATCAGTGAGCAACAGGGCTGGGCTTCTGGCTACACCTTC
j_gene: TRBJ1-4; abundance: few; d_gene: TRBD1; v_gene: TRBV4-3; CDR3aa: CASSEGTGINEKLFF; CDR3nt: TGCGCCAGCAGCGAGGGGACAGGGATTAATGAAAAACTGTTTTTT
j_gene: TRBJ2-1; abundance: many; d_gene: NA; v_gene: TRBV5-6; CDR3aa: CASSRAWDTYNEQFF; CDR3nt: TGTGCCAGCAGCCGGGCGTGGGACACATACAATGAGCAGTTCTTC
j_gene: TRBJ1-4; abundance: once; d_gene: NA; v_gene: TRBV9; CDR3aa: CASSEGNSNEKLFF; CDR3nt: TGTGCCAGCAGCGAGGGGAACTCTAATGAAAAACTGTTTTTT
j_gene: TRBJ2-3; abundance: many; d_gene: NA; v_gene: TRBV9; CDR3aa: CASSVYPSGTDTQYF; CDR3nt: TGTGCCAGCAGCGTATACCCTAGCGGCACAGATACGCAGTATTTT
j_gene: TRBJ2-3; abundance: NA; d_gene: NA; v_gene: TRBV11-2; CDR3aa: CTSSGRPGQRGRVNTQYF; CDR3nt: TGTACCAGCAGTGGAAGACCGGGACAGCGAGGGAGGGTAAATACGCAGTATTTT
j_gene: TRBJ1-5; abundance: few; d_gene: NA; v_gene: TRBV20-1; CDR3aa: CSATTLGRDHSNQPQHF; CDR3nt: TGCAGTGCTACGACTCTGGGTCGAGATCATAGCAATCAGCCCCAGCATTTT